The clone carrying this T cell receptor (beta chain) was observed a few times. Documented treatment: roughly 18 received Ad26.COV2.S at low or high dose, single or two shots; about 5 received placebo; per-sample allocation not given. Day 63 following the first vaccine or placebo injection was when the samples were taken. As its vector, the vaccine had Ad26, which expressed Wuhan-strain SARS-CoV-2 spike. The data stem from a study of Ad26.COV2.S vaccination and SARS-CoV-2 variants. The germline V gene encodes CDR1 SNHLY and CDR2 FYNNEI. V lost 5 bases and J 9 bases, leaving 17 bases between the germline ends. CDR3 length: 15 residues. TCRdb keeps only in-frame clones here, not all; method: immunoSEQ multiplex PCR. This table holds 400,000 or so clones, 88% found once.

V and J are TRBV2 and TRBJ1-6; no firm D call. The source is a person aged 18-65 years who received the Ad26.COV2.S COVID-19 vaccine or a placebo. The sample here was peripheral blood, taken in a trial of Ad26.COV2.S vaccine versus placebo. The CDR3: CASSNVRSSVSPLHF. In nucleotides, the CDR3 is TGTGCCAGCAGTAACGTCAGGAGTTCTGTTTCACCCCTCCACTTT.